This record concerns one TCR beta chain sequence. Its antigen remains unknown. The sample is drawn from a study of human T cells and chemical hapten exposure. Study conclusions and caveats: No change in TCRs above 1 in 1000 frequency was produced by DPC sensitization.

This CDR3 spans 17 amino acids. Germline V CDR1 and CDR2: LNHNV, YYDKDF (reference sequence). V was cut by 3 bases and J by 4 bases, with 19 bases left in between. The study extracted total RNA from unfractionated whole blood. During construction of the library, unique molecular identifiers were attached to individual cDNA molecules for quantitative, reproducible TCR counting. TCRdb reprocessed the reads via MiXCR and lists one record per CDR3 protein. The sample consists of around 120,000 distinct CDR3 sequences, roughly 8.5% of them appearing once. The sequenced sample was whole blood. This receptor was obtained from a human donor in good health. Some clones in this sample may be carry-over from other donors' samples. V gene TRBV15 combines with J gene TRBJ1-5; D is ambiguous. The CDR3, as DNA: TGTGCCACCAGCAGGGAGACGGTTCTTTCAAGGAATCAGCCCCAGCATTTT. As protein: CATSRETVLSRNQPQHF.